Below, one T cell receptor beta chain is given with its context. The antigen remains unidentified. Separation from the approximately 720-subject first cohort characterized the approximately 120-subject validation cohort, to which the donors belonged. The data were produced by immunoSEQ multiplex PCR, yet TCRdb's version contains in-frame clones alone and is incomplete. The sample has 300,000 to 400,000 clones; just over 85% are singletons. The CDR3 has 16 residues. V was cut by 6 bases and J by 8 bases, with 25 bases left in between. CDR1 and CDR2 from the germline V gene are SNHLY and FYNNEI. These data originate in a study of cytomegalovirus exposure and HLA in healthy donors. In the study overall: A later analysis reported the same platform for the roughly 120 validation repertoires and the approximately 720 first-cohort repertoires.

Study findings and constraints: Most observed TCR sequences were rare, whereas some public TCRs were detected in many donors. Testing in vitro showed a few CMV-associated chains specific for CMV antigens.

This receptor was taken from a woman aged 18-30 years in good health and CMV-seronegative. The sample taken for sequencing was PBMCs. The chain combines TRBV2 with TRBJ1-2, with unresolved D. The CDR3 region is CASRQQSAPNLAGYTF. CDR3 nucleotide sequence: TGTGCCAGCAGACAACAGTCCGCACCTAATCTAGCGGGCTACACCTTC.